One sample yielded the 10 T cell receptor beta chains listed below, sequenced in a study of cytomegalovirus exposure and HLA in healthy donors. A multiplex PCR was run with 60 Vbeta primers and 13 Jbeta primers. Data came from immunoSEQ multiplex PCR; TCRdb stores just in-frame clones and leaves some out. The repertoire includes about 170,000 clones, around 74% of them detected once, and roughly 1.9% sits in the top ten. Source material: PBMCs. The receptor set was obtained from a female donor in good health and CMV-seronegative.

The V gene is TRBV13, the J gene TRBJ2-7, with D possibly being TRBD1 (6 bases). CDR3 length: 16 amino acids. Germline CDR1 and CDR2: PRHDT and FYEKMQ (reference sequence). Trimming left V 4 bases short and J 3 bases short, with 19 bases between. The CDR3 DNA sequence: TGTGCCAGCAGCTCCAACTTTCAAGGGGGTAACTACGAGCAGTACTTC. The encoded protein is CASSSNFQGGNYEQYF.

The rearrangement links TRBV7-6 to TRBJ2-1; 7 nucleotides match TRBD1. The CDR3 runs 14 residues. CDR1 is SGHVS and CDR2 is FNYEAQ in the germline V gene. J gave up 5 bases and V 5 bases, and 6 bases lay outside the gene matches. The CDR3 DNA is TGTGCCAGCAGCGACAGGGACATCCACAATGAGCAGTTCTTC. Translated, it gives CASSDRDIHNEQFF.

The chain carries TRBV4-2 and TRBJ1-6, with 7 bases aligning to TRBD1. This CDR3 comprises 16 residues. Germline loops: CDR1 LGHNA, CDR2 YNFKEQ. With V trimmed by 6 bases and J by 2 bases, 7 bases remained unmatched. The CDR3 protein is CASSADRIAYNSPLHF. The CDR3, as DNA: TGTGCCAGCAGTGCGGACAGGATCGCCTATAATTCACCCCTCCACTTT.

The chain uses TRBV2 and TRBJ1-2; D might be TRBD1 (5 bases). Germline CDR1 SNHLY, CDR2 FYNNEI. The CDR3 runs 13 residues. With 4 bases removed from V and 4 bases from J, the gap between germline ends came to 10 bases. The CDR3 is CASSGETVYGYTF. Here the CDR3 DNA reads TGTGCCAGCAGTGGCGAGACAGTCTATGGCTACACCTTC.

This chain links TRBV5-1 with TRBJ2-3, with 7 bases fitting TRBD2. Germline CDR1 is SGHRS and CDR2 is YFSETQ. Losses at the gene ends were 4 bases for V and 6 bases for J; bases not matched to a gene: 14. This CDR3 comprises 16 residues. CDR3 sequence reads: CASSPRPRGGSDTQYF. The CDR3 DNA follows: TGCGCCAGCAGCCCGCGCCCTCGCGGGGGTTCCGATACGCAGTATTTT.

This clone was picked up one time. The rearrangement joins TRBV30 to TRBJ2-5; weak D call: TRBD1 (5 bases). The end of the DNA is better explained by TRBJ2-7, so the J call may be wrong. The length of the CDR3 is 14 residues. Germline V gene sequence: CDR1 GTSNPN, CDR2 SVGIG (reference sequence). CDR3 bases: TGTGCCTGGAGTGAACAGGAAATTGCAGACGAGCAGTACTTC. It encodes CAWSEQEIADEQYF.

This clone was seen a handful of times. The chain joins TRBV4-2 to TRBJ1-5; D gene uncertain. Germline CDR1 is LGHNA and CDR2 is YNFKEQ. The V end lost 0 bases, the J end lost 5 bases, and 5 bases lay between the germline ends. The CDR3 runs to 13 residues. CDR3 sequence: CASSQDEDQPQHF. For the CDR3, the DNA is TGTGCCAGCAGCCAAGACGAGGATCAGCCCCAGCATTTT.

The chain recombines TRBV5-1 with TRBJ2-2; TRBD1 agrees at 8 bases. Germline CDR1 is SGHRS and CDR2 is YFSETQ. The CDR3 sequence is 16 residues long. Losses at the gene ends were 0 bases for V and 1 base for J; bases not matched to a gene: 2. The CDR3 reads CASSLGGQGNTGELFF. DNA of the CDR3: TGCGCCAGCAGCTTGGGAGGACAGGGGAACACCGGGGAGCTGTTTTTT.

V gene TRBV7-2 combines with J gene TRBJ1-4; D uncertain. V lost 5 bases to trimming and J lost 0 bases, with 13 bases between them. Germline assignment: CDR1 SGHTA and CDR2 FQGNSA. This CDR3 comprises 16 residues. The CDR3 region is CASSQYHTATNEKLFF. For the CDR3, the DNA is TGTGCCAGCAGCCAGTATCACACCGCAACTAATGAAAAACTGTTTTTT.

The V call is TRBV7-9, the J call TRBJ2-7, with D maybe TRBD1 (7 bases). CDR1 and CDR2 from the germline V gene are SEHNR and FQNEAQ (reference sequence). CDR3 length: 14 amino acids. V dropped 5 bases and J dropped 0 bases, with 11 bases sitting between them. Here the CDR3 DNA reads TGTGCCAGCAGCCAGGGGGGCAGCTCCTACGAGCAGTACTTC. Residues: CASSQGGSSYEQYF.